Listed here is a single T cell receptor (beta chain). What it binds is unknown. TCRdb independently ran MiXCR on the 5' RACE reads; one entry per CDR3 protein. The sample shows around 500,000 distinct CDR3 sequences, roughly 18% of them seen only once. CDR3 size: 16 residues. CDR1 and CDR2 (germline): LNHDA, SQIVND (reference sequence). The V segment lost 6 bases and the J segment 0 bases; nucleotides outside the gene matches: 9. The data originate from a study of T-cell memory formation after mild COVID-19. The wider study: Largely, TCR clusters stayed within a single donor. Broader study findings: The main location of contracting CD4+ clones was CM and EM, and that of contracting CD8+ clones was EMRA. There was a balanced CD4/CD8 profile in clones contracting day 15 to 85, and later expanders leaned CD4+.

The chain combines TRBV19 with TRBJ1-2; 8 nucleotides agree with TRBD1. The sequenced sample consisted of PBMCs or a T cell subset sorted from them (not recorded which). The sequence was collected from an adult woman who had mild COVID-19 (a few samples of this study predate the infection). Cell type and time point are not known. The CDR3 is CASSLYGQGPNYGYTF. In DNA form, the CDR3 reads TGTGCCAGTAGCCTCTACGGACAGGGCCCTAACTATGGCTACACCTTC. Filled out from reference TRBV19 and TRBJ1-2, the complete variable domain reads DGGITQSPKYLFRKEGQNVTLSCEQNLNHDAMYWYRQDPGQGLRLIYYSQIVNDFQKGDIAEGYSVSREKKESFPLTVTSAQKNPTAFYLCASSLYGQGPNYGYTFGSGTRLTVV.